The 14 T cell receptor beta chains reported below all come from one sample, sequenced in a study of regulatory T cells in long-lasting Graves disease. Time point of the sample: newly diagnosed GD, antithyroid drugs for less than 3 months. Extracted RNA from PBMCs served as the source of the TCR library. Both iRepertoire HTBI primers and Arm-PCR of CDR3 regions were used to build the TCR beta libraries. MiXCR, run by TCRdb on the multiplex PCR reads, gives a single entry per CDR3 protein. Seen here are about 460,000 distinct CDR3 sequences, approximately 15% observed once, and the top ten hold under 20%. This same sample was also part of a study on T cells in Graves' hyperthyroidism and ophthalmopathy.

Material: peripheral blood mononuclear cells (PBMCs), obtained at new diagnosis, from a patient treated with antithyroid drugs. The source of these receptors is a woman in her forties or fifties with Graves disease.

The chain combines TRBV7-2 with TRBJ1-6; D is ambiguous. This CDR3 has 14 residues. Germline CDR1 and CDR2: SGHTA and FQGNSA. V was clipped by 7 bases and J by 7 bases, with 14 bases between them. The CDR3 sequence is CASNMWQANSPLHF. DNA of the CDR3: TGTGCCAGCAATATGTGGCAGGCAAATTCACCCCTCCACTTT.

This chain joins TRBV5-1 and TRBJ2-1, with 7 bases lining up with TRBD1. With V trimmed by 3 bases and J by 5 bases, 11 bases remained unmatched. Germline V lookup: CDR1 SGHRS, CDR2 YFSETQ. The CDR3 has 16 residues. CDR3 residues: CASSYSTGSVDNEQFF. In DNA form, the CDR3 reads TGCGCCAGCAGCTACTCGACAGGGTCGGTGGACAATGAGCAGTTCTTC.

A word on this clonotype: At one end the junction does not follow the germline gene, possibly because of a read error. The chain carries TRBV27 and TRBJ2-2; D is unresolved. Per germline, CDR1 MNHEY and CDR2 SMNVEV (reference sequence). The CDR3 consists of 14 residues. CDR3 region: CASSFLGNTGELFF. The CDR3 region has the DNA TGTGCCAGTAGTTTTCTAGGGAACACCGGGGAGCTGTTTTTT.

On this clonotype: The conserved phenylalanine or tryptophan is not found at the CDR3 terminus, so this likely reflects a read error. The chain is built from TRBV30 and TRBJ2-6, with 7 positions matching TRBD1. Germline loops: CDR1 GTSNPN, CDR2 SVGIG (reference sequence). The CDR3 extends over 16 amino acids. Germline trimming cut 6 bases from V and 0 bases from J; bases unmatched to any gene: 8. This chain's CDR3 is CACLGGPISGANVLTS. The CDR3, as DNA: TGTGCCTGCCTAGGGGGCCCCATCTCTGGGGCCAACGTCCTGACTTCC.

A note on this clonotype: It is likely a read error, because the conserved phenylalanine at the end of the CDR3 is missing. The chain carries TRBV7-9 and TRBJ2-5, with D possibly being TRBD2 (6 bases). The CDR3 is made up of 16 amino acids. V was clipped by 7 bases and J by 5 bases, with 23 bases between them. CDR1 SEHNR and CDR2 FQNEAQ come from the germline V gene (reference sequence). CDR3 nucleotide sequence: TGTGCCAGCACCCCGGCCCCCGGGCCTCGGGGGGAGACCCAGTACGTC. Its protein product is CASTPAPGPRGETQYV.

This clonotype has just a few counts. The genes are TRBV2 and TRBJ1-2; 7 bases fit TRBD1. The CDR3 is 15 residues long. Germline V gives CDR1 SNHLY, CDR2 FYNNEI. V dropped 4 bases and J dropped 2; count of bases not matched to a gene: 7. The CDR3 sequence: CASSARQGGNYGYTF. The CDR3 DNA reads TGTGCCAGCAGTGCGAGACAGGGCGGGAACTATGGCTACACCTTC.

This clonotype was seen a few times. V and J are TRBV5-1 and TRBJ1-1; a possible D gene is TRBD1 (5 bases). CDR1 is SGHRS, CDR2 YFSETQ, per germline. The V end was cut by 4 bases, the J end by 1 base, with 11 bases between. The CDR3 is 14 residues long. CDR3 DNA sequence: TGCGCCAGCAGCGACGACAGACAGAACACTGAAGCTTTCTTT. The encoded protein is CASSDDRQNTEAFF.

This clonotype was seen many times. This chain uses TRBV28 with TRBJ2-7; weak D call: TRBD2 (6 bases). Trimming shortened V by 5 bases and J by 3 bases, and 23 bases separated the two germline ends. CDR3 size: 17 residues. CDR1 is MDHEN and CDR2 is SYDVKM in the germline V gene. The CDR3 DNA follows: TGTGCCAGCAGTCCCCGAAAGGGGCTAGCGTCCCTCTACGAGCAGTACTTC. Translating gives CASSPRKGLASLYEQYF.

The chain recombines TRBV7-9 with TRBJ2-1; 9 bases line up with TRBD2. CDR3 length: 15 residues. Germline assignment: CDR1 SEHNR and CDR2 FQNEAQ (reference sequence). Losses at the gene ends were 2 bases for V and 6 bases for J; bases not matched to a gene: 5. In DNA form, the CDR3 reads TGTGCCAGCAGCTTACCCGGGACTAGCACCAATGAGCAGTTCTTC. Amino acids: CASSLPGTSTNEQFF.

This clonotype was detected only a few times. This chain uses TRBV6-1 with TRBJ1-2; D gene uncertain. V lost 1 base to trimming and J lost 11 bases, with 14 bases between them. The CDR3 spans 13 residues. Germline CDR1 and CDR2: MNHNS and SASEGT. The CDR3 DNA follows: TGTGCCAGCAGTGAAGTCCGTGCTATTGGGTACACCTTC. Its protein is CASSEVRAIGYTF.

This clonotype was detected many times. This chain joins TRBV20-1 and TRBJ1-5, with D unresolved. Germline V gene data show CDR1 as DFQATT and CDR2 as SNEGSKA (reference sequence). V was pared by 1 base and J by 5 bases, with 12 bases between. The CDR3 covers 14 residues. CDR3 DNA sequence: TGCAGTGCTAGAGCACCAAAAAGGGATCAGCCCCAGCATTTT. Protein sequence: CSARAPKRDQPQHF.

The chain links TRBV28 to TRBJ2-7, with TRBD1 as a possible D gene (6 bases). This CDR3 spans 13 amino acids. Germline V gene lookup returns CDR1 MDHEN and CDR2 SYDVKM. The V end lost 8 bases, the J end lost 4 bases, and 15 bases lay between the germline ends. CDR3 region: CASRPGHAYEQYF. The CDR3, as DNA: TGTGCCAGCCGGCCGGGACACGCGTACGAGCAGTACTTC.

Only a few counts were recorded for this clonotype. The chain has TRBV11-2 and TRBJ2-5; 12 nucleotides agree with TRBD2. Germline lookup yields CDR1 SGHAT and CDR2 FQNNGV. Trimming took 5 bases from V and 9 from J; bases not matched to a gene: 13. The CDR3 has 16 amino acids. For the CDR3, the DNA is TGTGCCAGCAGCCACGGGACTAGCGGGCGACTGGAGGCCCAGTACTTC. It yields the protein CASSHGTSGRLEAQYF.

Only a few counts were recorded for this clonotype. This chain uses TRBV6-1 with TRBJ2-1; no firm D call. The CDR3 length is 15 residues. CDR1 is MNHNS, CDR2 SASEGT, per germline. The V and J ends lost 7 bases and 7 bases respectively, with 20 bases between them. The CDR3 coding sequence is TGTGCCAGCAATCAGAATCGCCCTACGTGGAATGAGCAGTTCTTC. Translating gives CASNQNRPTWNEQFF.